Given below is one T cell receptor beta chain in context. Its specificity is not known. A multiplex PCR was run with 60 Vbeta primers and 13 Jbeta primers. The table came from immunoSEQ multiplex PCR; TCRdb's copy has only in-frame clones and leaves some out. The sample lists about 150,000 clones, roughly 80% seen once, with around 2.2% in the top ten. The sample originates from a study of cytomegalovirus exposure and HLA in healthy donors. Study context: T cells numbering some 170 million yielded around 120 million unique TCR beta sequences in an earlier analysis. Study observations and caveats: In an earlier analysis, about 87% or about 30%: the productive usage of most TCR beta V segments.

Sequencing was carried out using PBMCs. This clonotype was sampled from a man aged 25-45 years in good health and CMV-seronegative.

CDR3 sequence (DNA): TGTGCCAGCAGCAAAGATGGGGCCAACTCCTACAATGAGCAGTTCTTC. As protein: CASSKDGANSYNEQFF. The J gene is TRBJ2-1, the V gene TRBV5-6, with D possibly matching TRBD1 (5 bases). From germline, CDR1 is SGHDT and CDR2 YYEEEE. The length of the CDR3 is 16 residues. Between the trimmed V and J ends, which lost 4 bases and 0 bases, there was a span of 14 bases.